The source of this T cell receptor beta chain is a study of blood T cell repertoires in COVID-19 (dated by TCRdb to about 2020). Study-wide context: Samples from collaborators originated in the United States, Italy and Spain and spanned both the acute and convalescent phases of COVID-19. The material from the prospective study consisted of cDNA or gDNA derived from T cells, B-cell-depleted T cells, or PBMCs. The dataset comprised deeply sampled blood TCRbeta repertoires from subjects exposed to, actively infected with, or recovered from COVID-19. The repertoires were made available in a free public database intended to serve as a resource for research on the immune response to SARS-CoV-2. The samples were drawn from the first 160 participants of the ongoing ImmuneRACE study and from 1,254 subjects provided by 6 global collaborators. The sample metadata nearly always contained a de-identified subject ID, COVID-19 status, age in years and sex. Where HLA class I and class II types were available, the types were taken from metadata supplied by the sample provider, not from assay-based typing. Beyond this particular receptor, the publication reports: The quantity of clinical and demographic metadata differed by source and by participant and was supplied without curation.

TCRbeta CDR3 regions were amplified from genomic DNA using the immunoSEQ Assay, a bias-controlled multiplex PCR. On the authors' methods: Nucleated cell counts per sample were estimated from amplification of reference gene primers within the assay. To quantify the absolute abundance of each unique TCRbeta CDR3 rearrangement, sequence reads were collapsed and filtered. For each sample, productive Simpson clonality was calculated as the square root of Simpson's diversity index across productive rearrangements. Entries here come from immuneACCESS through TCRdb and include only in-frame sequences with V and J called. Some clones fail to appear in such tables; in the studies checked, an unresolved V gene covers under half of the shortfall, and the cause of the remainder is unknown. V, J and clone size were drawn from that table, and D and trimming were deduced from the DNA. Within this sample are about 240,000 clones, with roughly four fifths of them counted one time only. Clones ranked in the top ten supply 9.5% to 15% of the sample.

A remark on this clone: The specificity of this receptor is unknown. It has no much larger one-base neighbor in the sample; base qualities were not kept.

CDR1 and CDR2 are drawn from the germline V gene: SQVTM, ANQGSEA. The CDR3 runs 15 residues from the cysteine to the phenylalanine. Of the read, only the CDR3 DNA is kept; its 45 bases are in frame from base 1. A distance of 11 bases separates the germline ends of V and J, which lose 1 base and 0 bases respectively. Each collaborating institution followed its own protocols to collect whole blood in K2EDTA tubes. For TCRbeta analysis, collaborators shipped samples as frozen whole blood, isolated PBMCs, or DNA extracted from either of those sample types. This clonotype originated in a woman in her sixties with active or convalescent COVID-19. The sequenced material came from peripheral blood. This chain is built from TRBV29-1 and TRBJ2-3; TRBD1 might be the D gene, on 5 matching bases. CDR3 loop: CSVEADSFSTDTQYF. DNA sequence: TGCAGCGTTGAAGCCGACAGCTTTAGCACAGATACGCAGTATTTT.